The clone carrying this T cell receptor (beta chain) was observed many times. This sample stems from a study of T cells after yellow fever vaccination. Overall study: SMART-Seq v4 Ultra Low Input prepared libraries from low-cell fractions.

CDR3 length: 14 residues. Trimming removed 2 bases at V and 0 bases at J, with 5 bases between. In germline, CDR1 is ENHRY, CDR2 SYGVKD. Synthesis of TCR cDNA relied on 5'RACE template switching, which attached a universal primer site and UMIs. TCRdb itself ran the 5' RACE reads through MiXCR, one entry per CDR3 protein. The data hold about 220,000 distinct CDR3 sequences, with roughly 6.8% observed a single time. The clonotype originates from a man in his thirties or forties who received the YFV17D yellow fever vaccine. This specimen consisted of CD4+ T cells sorted from PBMCs, obtained on the day of the yellow fever booster vaccination. The chain recombines TRBV10-3 with TRBJ1-5; D is unclear. CDR3 region: CAISEEFSNQPQHF. For the CDR3, the DNA is TGTGCCATCAGTGAGGAATTTAGCAATCAGCCCCAGCATTTT.